A selection of T cell receptor beta chains follows, all from one sample in a study of post-analysis software for immune sequencing data. TCRdb processed the PCR reads anew with MiXCR; each CDR3 protein has one entry. The sample includes 800,000 to 950,000 distinct CDR3 sequences, under 70% of them seen just once. Sequencing was performed on blood. These receptors were collected from a girl between 5 and 17 years old with multiple sclerosis. Each CDR3 is given with its conserved first and last residue. The order of the fields is V gene, J gene, D gene, clone size, CDR3 DNA, CDR3 protein. The D gene is left open where the match is weak. The size of a clone is reported for some rows only, either as once, few or many, or as a class for expanded clones.

>TRBV13|TRBJ2-5|NA|NA
TGTGCCAGCAGCTTAGGTCCCGGAGACGAAGAGACCCAGTACTTC
CASSLGPGDEETQYF
>TRBV5-1|TRBJ1-6|NA|few
TGCGCCAGCAGCTTGGCCCTAACCTATAATTCACCCCTCCACTTT
CASSLALTYNSPLHF
>TRBV7-9|TRBJ2-1|TRBD2|few
TGTGCCAGCAGCCTGGGACTAGCGGGAGGAGTTCGGAATGAGCAGTTCTTC
CASSLGLAGGVRNEQFF
>TRBV5-5|TRBJ1-1|NA|few
TGTGCCAGCAGCACGAGGACATCAGGGAACACTGAAGCTTTCTTT
CASSTRTSGNTEAFF
>TRBV5-4|TRBJ2-3|TRBD2|few
TGTGCCAGCAGCTTGGGCAGGCTAGCGGGATCAGATACGCAGTATTTT
CASSLGRLAGSDTQYF
>TRBV15|TRBJ2-5|NA|NA
TGTGCCACCAGCAGAGACCGAGGGGGTCCGGAGACCCAGTACTTC
CATSRDRGGPETQYF
>TRBV3-1|TRBJ1-2|NA|NA
TGTGCCAGCAGCCAAGGGTTTAACAGCCCTGGCTACACCTTC
CASSQGFNSPGYTF
>TRBV6-2/TRBV6-3|TRBJ2-7|NA|NA
TGTGCCAGCAGTTACGAGGCTCCTTTGTGCGAGCAGTACTTC
CASSYEAPLCEQYF
>TRBV5-5|TRBJ1-1|NA|few
TGTGCCAGCACCCAACGGACTATGAACACTGAAGCTTTCTTT
CASTQRTMNTEAFF
>TRBV27|TRBJ2-5|NA|NA
TGTGCCAGCAGTGGACCAGTGCCGTCGGGGACCCAGTACTTC
CASSGPVPSGTQYF
>TRBV29-1|TRBJ2-6|NA|NA
TGCAGCGTTGGCTCCGGAGCTGGGGCCAACGTCCTGACTTTC
CSVGSGAGANVLTF
>TRBV5-1|TRBJ2-1|NA|NA
TGCGCCAGCAGCTTCCCGCGTGGGAACTACAATGAGCAGTTCTTC
CASSFPRGNYNEQFF
>TRBV5-1|TRBJ2-7|NA|few
TGCGCCAGCAGCTACAGGGAGGTAGGTTACGAGCAGTACTTC
CASSYREVGYEQYF
>TRBV7-8|TRBJ2-5|NA|NA
TGTGCCAGCAAGGGGCTTCGGGAGACCCAGTACTTC
CASKGLRETQYF
>TRBV6-6|TRBJ1-2|NA|NA
TGTGCCAGCAGTTACTGGGACTCCCAGTTTGGCTACACCTTC
CASSYWDSQFGYTF
>TRBV10-3|TRBJ1-5|TRBD1|NA
TGTGCCATCAGTGGCCAGGGGGCGAGCAATCAGCCCCAGCATTTT
CAISGQGASNQPQHF
>TRBV29-1|TRBJ2-5|TRBD2|few
TGCAGCGTTCGCAAAGGCGCGGGAGGGGAGGATCAGTACTTC
CSVRKGAGGEDQYF
>TRBV12-3/TRBV12-4|TRBJ2-5|NA|NA
TGTGCCAGCAGTTTGGGGGGCGCGGCGGATGGGACCCAGTACTTC
CASSLGGAADGTQYF
>TRBV20-1|TRBJ2-1|TRBD2|NA
TGCAGTGCTGCCCCCGGGACTAGCGGGAGAAGGGGTGAGCAGTTCTTC
CSAAPGTSGRRGEQFF
>TRBV28|TRBJ2-7|NA|few
TGTGCCAGCAGTCGCACCCGTACCTACGAGCAGTACTTC
CASSRTRTYEQYF
>TRBV6-5|TRBJ2-7|NA|NA
TGTGCCGCGGCCAGGGGAAACGAGCAGTACTTC
CAAARGNEQYF
>TRBV12-3/TRBV12-4|TRBJ2-4|TRBD2|few
TGTGCCAGCAGTCCCGGGACTAGCGGGAGCGCCACCTACAAAAACATTCAGTACTTC
CASSPGTSGSATYKNIQYF
>TRBV20-1|TRBJ2-1|TRBD2|NA
TGCAGTGCTTCCAGCGGGAGGGCCGCCAATGAGCAGTTCTTC
CSASSGRAANEQFF
>TRBV29-1|TRBJ2-5|NA|NA
TGCAGCGTTGCAGCGCGTCTCGTGGTGGAGACCCAGTACTTC
CSVAARLVVETQYF
>TRBV7-2|TRBJ2-1|TRBD2|NA
TGTGCCAGCAGCTCCGCGGGGGTTGTCGGTGGGCATGAGCAGTTCTTC
CASSSAGVVGGHEQFF
>TRBV20-1|TRBJ2-5|NA|few
TGCAGTGCCGAGACAGGAGCCCAAGAGACCCAGTACTTC
CSAETGAQETQYF
>TRBV29-1|TRBJ1-2|NA|NA
TGCAGCGCCGAAACAGGGAACTATGGCTACACCTTC
CSAETGNYGYTF
>TRBV7-6|TRBJ2-5|TRBD1|NA
TGTGCCAGCAGCTTAGCTACAGGGGGCGGAGAGACCCAGTACTTC
CASSLATGGGETQYF
>TRBV6-2/TRBV6-3|TRBJ2-7|TRBD1|once
TGTGCCAGCATGGCCCGGGACAGGGCCTACGAGCAGTACTTC
CASMARDRAYEQYF
>TRBV29-1|TRBJ2-7|NA|NA
TGCGGCGTTGACGCAGGGAGCTACGAGCAGTACTTC
CGVDAGSYEQYF
>TRBV6-5|TRBJ2-7|NA|NA
TGTGCCAGCAGATCAGGGGCCCTCTACGAGCAGTACTTC
CASRSGALYEQYF
>TRBV7-6|TRBJ1-5|NA|NA
TGTGCCAGCAGCCCCCCAGGGGCTAGTCAGCCCCAGCATTTT
CASSPPGASQPQHF
>TRBV12-3/TRBV12-4|TRBJ2-1|NA|NA
TGTGCCAGCCAATCCGGGACATACTACAATGAGCAGTTCTTC
CASQSGTYYNEQFF
>TRBV29-1|TRBJ2-4|TRBD2|NA
TGCAGCGTTCCAGCAACGGCGGGGGGCGGAAACATTCAGTACTTC
CSVPATAGGGNIQYF
>TRBV11-2|TRBJ2-7|NA|few
TGTGCCAGCAGCTTAGAAGGTCGAGAGTCCTACGAGCAGTACTTC
CASSLEGRESYEQYF
>TRBV2|TRBJ2-1|TRBD1|few
TGTGCCAGCAGCTACGACAGGGGGCTGTTAGATGAGCAGTTCTTC
CASSYDRGLLDEQFF
>TRBV12-3/TRBV12-4|TRBJ1-4|NA|NA
TGTGCCAGCAGCAAAGGAGTGCGTCTGTTTTTT
CASSKGVRLFF